A selection of T cell receptor beta chains follows, all from one sample in a study of technical replicates of blood from four donors. Libraries were prepared by immunoSEQ multiplex PCR; TCRdb keeps only in-frame clonotypes and omits some of them. The table has 80,000 to 95,000 clones, 90% to 97% seen once. Sequencing was done on a sample of T cells isolated from PBMCs. Every receptor here comes from a human donor in good health. The CDR3 runs from the conserved cysteine through the conserved F or W. The order of the fields is J gene, D gene, V gene, CDR3 protein, CDR3 DNA. D genes are given only for firm matches.

j_call: TRBJ2-1
d_call: .
v_call: TRBV5-5
cdr3_aa: CASRPTKQGTTYNEQFF
cdr3_nt: TGTGCCAGCAGGCCTACCAAACAGGGTACGACCTACAATGAGCAGTTCTTC

j_call: TRBJ2-5
d_call: TRBD2
v_call: TRBV14
cdr3_aa: CASSQEAGELGETQYF
cdr3_nt: TGTGCCAGCAGCCAAGAAGCGGGAGAACTCGGAGAGACCCAGTACTTC

j_call: TRBJ2-5
d_call: TRBD2
v_call: TRBV4-2
cdr3_aa: CASSQVMTSGEYQETQYF
cdr3_nt: TGTGCCAGCAGCCAAGTGATGACTAGCGGGGAGTACCAAGAGACCCAGTACTTC

j_call: TRBJ1-5
d_call: TRBD1
v_call: TRBV6-6
cdr3_aa: CASSYRDRYQPQHF
cdr3_nt: TGTGCCAGCAGTTACCGGGACAGATATCAGCCCCAGCATTTT

j_call: TRBJ2-3
d_call: TRBD2
v_call: TRBV5-1
cdr3_aa: CASSFRTSAVSDTQYF
cdr3_nt: TGCGCCAGCAGCTTCCGGACTAGCGCTGTATCAGATACGCAGTATTTT

j_call: TRBJ2-1
d_call: TRBD2
v_call: TRBV15
cdr3_aa: CATSRDHTPGGSIYNEQFF
cdr3_nt: TGTGCCACCAGCAGAGACCACACTCCCGGCGGGAGTATCTACAATGAGCAGTTCTTC

j_call: TRBJ1-2
d_call: .
v_call: TRBV19
cdr3_aa: CASSSSYGYTF
cdr3_nt: TGTGCCAGTAGTAGCAGCTATGGCTACACCTTC

j_call: TRBJ2-7
d_call: TRBD2
v_call: TRBV4-2
cdr3_aa: CASSQGTSGTITYEQYF
cdr3_nt: TGTGCCAGCAGCCAAGGGACTAGCGGGACCATTACCTACGAGCAGTACTTC

j_call: TRBJ2-1
d_call: .
v_call: TRBV4-1
cdr3_aa: CASSQDLGVYNEQFF
cdr3_nt: TGCGCCAGCAGCCAAGATTTAGGGGTCTACAATGAGCAGTTCTTC

j_call: TRBJ1-2
d_call: TRBD1
v_call: TRBV29-1
cdr3_aa: CSVRDSLNYGYTF
cdr3_nt: TGCAGCGTTCGGGACAGCCTCAACTATGGCTACACCTTC